The subject of this entry is one T cell receptor (beta chain). Its antigen remains unidentified. This sample is drawn from a study of cytomegalovirus exposure and HLA in healthy donors. PCR amplification relied on 60 Vbeta primers (plus 13 Jbeta primers). Repertoires were generated with immunoSEQ multiplex PCR, while TCRdb's copy carries only in-frame clones and drops some. Of around 100,000 clones in the sample, 70% were seen once. The CDR3 sequence is 14 residues long. V was clipped by 7 bases and J by 1 base, with 15 bases between them. Germline values: CDR1 SQVTM, CDR2 ANQGSEA. General study points: The authors confirmed in vitro that a few CMV-associated chains were specific for CMV antigens.

The receptor comes from a man between 25 and 39 years old in good health and CMV-seropositive. The genes are TRBV29-1 and TRBJ2-3; the D gene is possibly TRBD2 (6 bases). The sequenced sample consisted of PBMCs. DNA of the CDR3: TGCAGCGGCAAAGGGAGGTTTGGCACAGATACGCAGTATTTT. This translates into CSGKGRFGTDTQYF.